The 27 T cell receptor beta chains presented below share a single source sample, sequenced in a study of blood T cell repertoires in COVID-19. Produced via immunoSEQ multiplex PCR; TCRdb's table is partial and in-frame only. The sample has about 190,000 clones; 65% to 80% are singletons. Input material: peripheral blood. These receptors were obtained from a man in his forties or fifties who had recovered from COVID-19.

The rearrangement joins TRBV19 to TRBJ2-2; the D gene is possibly TRBD2 (5 bases). The CDR3 length is 16 residues. V was cut by 6 bases and J by 5 bases, with 19 bases left in between. Germline loops: CDR1 LNHDA, CDR2 SQIVND (reference sequence). The CDR3 is CASRITPGSGTGELFF. DNA of the CDR3: TGTGCCAGTAGGATAACACCTGGGAGTGGGACCGGGGAGCTGTTTTTT.

The chain couples TRBV6-1 to TRBJ1-1; D might be TRBD1 (5 bases). The V end was cut by 2 bases, the J end by 4 bases, with 14 bases between. In germline, CDR1 is MNHNS, CDR2 SASEGT. The CDR3 loop spans 15 amino acids. This CDR3 reads CASSEQGIVGTEAFF. CDR3 sequence (DNA): TGTGCCAGCAGTGAACAGGGTATTGTGGGCACTGAAGCTTTCTTT.

This chain uses TRBV21-1 with TRBJ2-7; the table's D call of TRBD1 was not tested on the DNA. TRBV21-1 has pseudogene status. This CDR3 comprises 14 residues. The CDR3 bases are TGTGCCAGGGGGGGACAGGGGGCCGCCTACGAGCAGTACTTC. Protein: CARGGQGAAYEQYF.

The chain is built from TRBV10-2 and TRBJ2-5; 10 bases line up with TRBD2. CDR1 is WSHSY, CDR2 SAAADI, per germline. The CDR3 spans 15 residues. The J segment lost 3 bases and the V segment lost 5 bases, leaving 6 bases of the junction unmatched. The CDR3 reads CASSPLAGAEETQYF. DNA for the CDR3: TGCGCCAGCAGTCCCCTAGCGGGAGCGGAAGAGACCCAGTACTTC.

The V call is TRBV19, the J call TRBJ1-5; 7 nucleotides agree with TRBD1. With 5 bases clipped from V and 5 bases from J, the junction kept 12 bases outside the gene matches. The germline gives CDR1 LNHDA, CDR2 SQIVND (reference sequence). CDR3 length equals 16 residues. The CDR3 is CASSGGPGDRDQPQHF. CDR3 DNA sequence: TGTGCCAGTAGTGGGGGGCCGGGGGACAGAGATCAGCCCCAGCATTTT.

In regard to this clone: Other DNA sequences from this sample encode an identical CDR3 as well. This chain uses TRBV30 with TRBJ1-4, with D uncertain. Germline V lookup: CDR1 GTSNPN, CDR2 SVGIG (reference sequence). With 0 bases removed from V and 4 bases from J, the gap between germline ends came to 6 bases. The CDR3 totals 13 residues. The CDR3 sequence is CAWSVRYNEKLFF. Written as DNA, the CDR3 is TGTGCCTGGAGTGTACGGTATAATGAAAAACTGTTTTTT.

V usage is TRBV19 and J usage is TRBJ2-1; 8 bases map to TRBD2. CDR3 length equals 13 residues. Germline V CDR1 and CDR2: LNHDA, SQIVND (reference sequence). The J segment lost 9 bases and the V segment lost 0 bases, leaving 1 base of the junction unmatched. CDR3 residues: CASSIDRGGEQFF. CDR3 sequence (DNA): TGTGCCAGTAGTATAGATCGGGGGGGTGAGCAGTTCTTC. The variable domain in full, completed from reference TRBV19 and TRBJ2-1, reads DGGITQSPKYLFRKEGQNVTLSCEQNLNHDAMYWYRQDPGQGLRLIYYSQIVNDFQKGDIAEGYSVSREKKESFPLTVTSAQKNPTAFYLCASSIDRGGEQFFGPGTRLTVL.

This rearrangement joins TRBV15 to TRBJ2-2, with D perhaps matching TRBD2 (5 bases). Germline V gives CDR1 LNHNV, CDR2 YYDKDF (reference sequence). The germline V and J ends were trimmed by 4 bases and 6 bases, with 15 bases remaining between them. The length of the CDR3 is 15 residues. The CDR3 sequence is CATSNELRRAGELFF. The CDR3 nucleotides are TGTGCCACCAGCAATGAACTAAGGCGGGCCGGGGAGCTGTTTTTT.

CDR3 residues: CASSLVTLSGPDTQYF. The CDR3 region has the DNA TGTGCCAGCAGCTTAGTCACCCTAAGCGGTCCAGATACGCAGTATTTT. The chain recombines TRBV7-9 with TRBJ2-3; the D gene is possibly TRBD2 (5 bases). This CDR3 has 16 residues. Germline loops: CDR1 SEHNR, CDR2 FQNEAQ (reference sequence). Deletions cut 1 base from V and 4 bases from J, with 15 bases between.

The CDR3 sequence: CASRDRPYSYEQYF. In nucleotides, the CDR3 is TGTGCCAGCAGGGACAGACCCTACTCCTACGAGCAGTACTTC. This sequence joins TRBV27 and TRBJ2-7; D is possibly TRBD1 (6 bases). This CDR3 is built from 14 residues. Germline V gene data show CDR1 as MNHEY and CDR2 as SMNVEV (reference sequence). Trimming shortened V by 6 bases and J by 0 bases, and 12 bases separated the two germline ends.

The V and J genes are TRBV5-1 and TRBJ2-1; D is perhaps TRBD2 (5 bases). Trimming stripped 2 bases from V and 4 bases from J, with 7 bases between. This CDR3 is built from 13 residues. Germline loops: CDR1 SGHRS, CDR2 YFSETQ. The CDR3 protein is CASSLAVYNEQFF. The CDR3 region has the DNA TGCGCCAGCAGCTTAGCGGTGTACAATGAGCAGTTCTTC.

This chain connects TRBV7-9 to TRBJ2-3; 7 bases map to TRBD2. V gave up 5 bases and J gave up 4 bases; unmatched junction bases: 3. Germline V lookup: CDR1 SEHNR, CDR2 FQNEAQ (reference sequence). This CDR3 is built from 13 residues. CDR3 sequence: CASSIGGSDTQYF. DNA of the CDR3: TGTGCCAGCAGCATCGGGGGGTCAGATACGCAGTATTTT.

The CDR3 coding sequence is TGTGCCAGCAGTTCACGGACAAACTATGGCTACACCTTC. It translates to CASSSRTNYGYTF. The V gene is TRBV6-5, the J gene TRBJ1-2; D might be TRBD1 (5 bases). Looked up from germline, CDR1 is MNHEY and CDR2 is SVGAGI. This CDR3 comprises 13 residues. The V gene lost 4 bases and the J gene lost 2 bases, with 8 bases spanning the gap.

The genes are TRBV7-6 and TRBJ2-5; D not resolved. The CDR3 runs to 13 residues. Deletions cut 3 bases from V and 5 bases from J, with 10 bases between. Germline CDR1 and CDR2: SGHVS and FNYEAQ. The DNA for the CDR3 is TGTGCCAGCAGCTTTAGCCTCTGGGAGACCCAGTACTTC. Protein: CASSFSLWETQYF. The variable domain in full, with the rest retrieved from reference TRBV7-6 and TRBJ2-5, is GAGVSQSPRYKVTKRGQDVALRCDPISGHVSLYWYRQALGQGPEFLTYFNYEAQQDKSGLPNDRFSAERPEGSISTLTIQRTEQRDSAMYRCASSFSLWETQYFGPGTRLLVL.

The chain combines TRBV6-5 with TRBJ1-5; D possibly corresponds to TRBD1 (5 bases). The V end lost 4 bases, the J end lost 7 bases, and 11 bases lay between the germline ends. Germline V CDR1 and CDR2: MNHEY, SVGAGI. The CDR3 extends over 13 amino acids. Written as DNA, the CDR3 is TGTGCCAGCAGTTTCGGGGGTGGCCAGCCCCAGCATTTT. Its translation is CASSFGGGQPQHF.

V and J are TRBV5-4 and TRBJ2-5; D possibly corresponds to TRBD1 (6 bases). The germline V gene encodes CDR1 SGHNT and CDR2 YYREEE (reference sequence). Trimming removed 5 bases at V and 3 bases at J, with 14 bases between. The CDR3 sequence is 14 residues long. In DNA, the CDR3 is TGTGCCAGCAGACCTGACAGGTGGGAAGAGACCCAGTACTTC. Encoded protein: CASRPDRWEETQYF. The full variable domain, with the rest looked up from reference TRBV5-4 and TRBJ2-5, is ETGVTQSPTHLIKTRGQQVTLRCSSQSGHNTVSWYQQALGQGPQFIFQYYREEENGRGNFPPRFSGLQFPNYSSELNVNALELDDSALYLCASRPDRWEETQYFGPGTRLLVL.

The genes are TRBV15 and TRBJ2-1; possible D gene TRBD1, 5 bases. Germline CDR1 is LNHNV and CDR2 is YYDKDF (reference sequence). The CDR3 totals 13 residues. Trimming took 2 bases from V and 9 from J, leaving 11 bases between them. The CDR3 DNA sequence: TGTGCCACCAGCAGATACGAGCAGGGTGAGCAGTTCTTC. It encodes CATSRYEQGEQFF.

The chain combines TRBV29-1 with TRBJ2-2, with TRBD2 matching 7 bases. The CDR3 has 16 amino acids. The germline CDR1 and CDR2 sequences are SQVTM and ANQGSEA. J gave up 4 bases and V 3 bases, and 11 bases lay outside the gene matches. As DNA, the CDR3 is TGCAGCGTTGACTATGGGGGTGCTAGCGGCACCGGGGAGCTGTTTTTT. Encoded protein: CSVDYGGASGTGELFF.

This clone was seen only once. The V and J genes are TRBV15 and TRBJ2-1, with TRBD2 identical over 8 bases. CDR3 size: 15 residues. Trimming at V came to 5 bases and at J to 4 bases, leaving 7 bases not matched to a gene. CDR1 is LNHNV, CDR2 YYDKDF, per germline (reference sequence). DNA for the CDR3: TGTGCCACCAGCCCGTTCCCGGGAGGGTACAATGAGCAGTTCTTC. Translation: CATSPFPGGYNEQFF.

This chain connects TRBV18 to TRBJ2-3, with 7 bases matching TRBD2. CDR1 KGHSH and CDR2 LQKENI come from the germline V gene. The V segment lost 6 bases and the J segment 3 bases; nucleotides outside the gene matches: 12. The CDR3 has 16 amino acids. CDR3: CASSIDVAGLTDTQYF. The CDR3 nucleotides read TGTGCCAGCTCGATCGACGTAGCGGGTCTTACAGATACGCAGTATTTT.

The chain uses TRBV3-1 (or the pseudogene TRBV3-2) and TRBJ2-1, with a weak D call TRBD2 (5 bases). From germline, CDR1 is LGHDT and CDR2 YNNKEL (reference sequence). The CDR3 has 15 amino acids. V lost 4 bases and J 1 base, leaving 11 bases between the germline ends. The CDR3 DNA follows: TGTGCCAGCAGCCGCGGACTGGGATCCTACAATGAGCAGTTCTTC. This sequence encodes CASSRGLGSYNEQFF.

J is TRBJ2-1 and V is TRBV16; tentative D call: TRBD2 (6 bases). CDR1 and CDR2 from the germline V gene are KGHSY and FQNENV. V dropped 0 bases and J dropped 6 bases, with 12 bases sitting between them. CDR3 size: 15 residues. In DNA, the CDR3 is TGTGCCAGCAGCCAATCGAAGGTTAGCGGCAATGAGCAGTTCTTC. Protein product: CASSQSKVSGNEQFF.

The rearrangement uses TRBV9 and TRBJ2-5, with a possible D match to TRBD2 (6 bases). The CDR3 is 14 amino acids. V shed 0 bases and J shed 2 bases, with 8 bases lying between them. Germline-derived CDR1 and CDR2 are SGDLS and YYNGEE. For the CDR3, the DNA is TGTGCCAGCAGCGTAGCTGGGAGGCAAGAGACCCAGTACTTC. Protein sequence: CASSVAGRQETQYF.

The chain combines TRBV2 with TRBJ1-3, with a tentative D call TRBD1 (5 bases). V shed 8 bases and J shed 3 bases, with 8 bases lying between them. Per the germline V gene, CDR1 is SNHLY and CDR2 is FYNNEI. The CDR3 is 12 residues long. The CDR3 nucleotides are TGTGCCAGCCGGGGGGATGGAAACACCATATATTTT. It is translated as CASRGDGNTIYF. Combining the CDR3 with reference TRBV2 and TRBJ1-3 gives the whole variable domain EPEVTQTPSHQVTQMGQEVILRCVPISNHLYFYWYRQILGQKVEFLVSFYNNEISEKSEIFDDQFSVERPDGSNFTLKIRSTKLEDSAMYFCASRGDGNTIYFGEGSWLTVV.

The V gene is TRBV7-2, the J gene TRBJ2-3, with D maybe TRBD2 (5 bases). V lost 0 bases to trimming and J lost 4 bases, with 11 bases between them. The CDR3 extends over 15 amino acids. Germline V lookup: CDR1 SGHTA, CDR2 FQGNSA. CDR3 sequence reads: CASSLASAGADTQYF. CDR3 nucleotides: TGTGCCAGCAGCTTAGCTAGCGCTGGAGCAGATACGCAGTATTTT.

The chain links TRBV11-2 to TRBJ1-2, with 8 nucleotides matching TRBD1. This CDR3 is built from 13 residues. Germline CDR1 SGHAT, CDR2 FQNNGV. V shed 5 bases and J 5 bases; nucleotides not matched to a gene: 4. This chain's CDR3 is CASSVQGVYGYTF. In DNA form, the CDR3 reads TGTGCCAGCAGCGTACAGGGGGTTTATGGCTACACCTTC.

This clone has ten or more counts. The chain links TRBV6-1 to TRBJ1-1, with TRBD1 identical over 8 bases. Trimming removed 0 bases from V and 3 bases from J; junction bases left unmatched: 9. Germline V CDR1 and CDR2: MNHNS, SASEGT. The length of the CDR3 is 17 residues. CDR3 residues: CASSEAGRGLSDTEAFF. The CDR3 DNA reads TGTGCCAGCAGTGAAGCAGGCAGGGGGCTATCGGACACTGAAGCTTTCTTT.